Described below is a single T cell receptor (beta chain) sequence and its context. The data stem from a study of cytomegalovirus exposure and HLA in healthy donors. This CDR3 has 17 residues. Trimming cost V 4 bases and J 7 bases, with 23 bases left between them. The germline CDR1 and CDR2 sequences are MGHDK and SYGVNS. PCR amplification relied on 60 Vbeta primers (plus 13 Jbeta primers). In the original workflow: Later, 65 million to 90 million unique TCR beta chains were counted in an analysis, and about 10 million of them were shared. Profiled with immunoSEQ multiplex PCR; TCRdb holds only in-frame clones, not every one. The V and J calls and clone size are taken from that table; D and trimming were inferred from the DNA. The table lists some 130,000 clones, approximately 74% of them singletons.

The sequence came from a male donor in good health and CMV-seronegative. Material: PBMCs. The chain is built from TRBV25-1 and TRBJ2-1, with D perhaps matching TRBD2 (5 bases). DNA for the CDR3: TGTGCCAGCAGTGGAGGGCCTTTGATGACCTTTGGAAATGAGCAGTTCTTC. This sequence encodes CASSGGPLMTFGNEQFF.